The 2 T cell receptor beta chains below come from one sample, sequenced in a study of vaccination and CD4 T cells after COVID-19. Specified treatment: approximately 11-day PBMC culture with coronavirus spike peptide pools or control peptides (ViraFEST assay). No antigen is known for these receptors. Scientists ran DNA taken from cultured CD4+ T cells through the Oncomine TCR Beta short-read assay for sequencing. TCRdb reanalysed the PCR reads using MiXCR and keeps one entry per CDR3 protein. The sample lists 20,000 to 25,000 distinct CDR3 sequences; 32% were seen once. Sequencing was done on a sample of cultured CD4+ T cells from blood. These receptors were collected from a human donor with COVID-19.

This rearrangement joins TRBV6-1 to TRBJ2-7; 12 bases are a match to TRBD1. CDR1 MNHNS and CDR2 SASEGT come from the germline V gene. J gave up 5 bases and V 6 bases, and 8 bases lay outside the gene matches. The CDR3 is 15 amino acids. The CDR3 here is CASRTTGTGGDEQYF. The CDR3 coding sequence is TGTGCCAGCAGAACCACGGGGACAGGGGGCGACGAGCAGTACTTC.

This clonotype appeared a few times. The chain couples TRBV7-7 to TRBJ2-2; D is possibly TRBD2 (7 bases). Germline values: CDR1 SSHAT, CDR2 FNYEAQ (reference sequence). This CDR3 has 12 amino acids. CDR3 sequence reads: CASGQGPGELFF. The DNA of the CDR3 is TGTGCTAGCGGGCAGGGGCCCGGGGAGCTGTTTTTT.